Included here is one T cell receptor (beta chain) sequence, with context. These data belong to a study of cytomegalovirus exposure and HLA in healthy donors. V dropped 5 bases and J dropped 5; count of bases not matched to a gene: 5. This CDR3 is 14 amino acids long. Germline loops: CDR1 SGHTA, CDR2 FQGTGA. Sequencing used immunoSEQ multiplex PCR; TCRdb keeps in-frame clones, though not all of them. The repertoire consists of over 150,000 clones, with about 90% occurring once and the leading ten covering around a tenth. The chain carries TRBV7-3 and TRBJ1-2, with 10 bases that match TRBD1. Sequenced: PBMCs. The sequence derives from a woman between 18 and 30 years old in good health and CMV-seropositive. CDR3 sequence: CASSPGTGAYGYTF. The CDR3 DNA reads as TGTGCCAGCAGCCCAGGGACAGGGGCGTATGGCTACACCTTC.